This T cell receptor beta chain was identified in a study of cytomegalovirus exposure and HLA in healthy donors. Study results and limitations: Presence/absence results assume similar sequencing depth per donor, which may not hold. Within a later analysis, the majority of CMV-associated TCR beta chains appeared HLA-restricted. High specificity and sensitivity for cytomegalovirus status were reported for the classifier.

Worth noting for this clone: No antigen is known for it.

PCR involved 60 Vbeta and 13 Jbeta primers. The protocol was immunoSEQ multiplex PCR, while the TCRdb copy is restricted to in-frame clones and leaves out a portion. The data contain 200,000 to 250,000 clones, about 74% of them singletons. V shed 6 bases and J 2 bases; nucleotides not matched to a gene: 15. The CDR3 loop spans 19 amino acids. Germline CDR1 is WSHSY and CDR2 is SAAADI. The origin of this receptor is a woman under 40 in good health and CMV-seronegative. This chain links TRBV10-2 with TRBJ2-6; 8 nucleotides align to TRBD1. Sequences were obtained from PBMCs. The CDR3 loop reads CASSPWTGRNFAGANVLTF. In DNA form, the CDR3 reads TGCGCCAGCAGCCCCTGGACAGGGAGAAACTTCGCTGGGGCCAACGTCCTGACTTTC.